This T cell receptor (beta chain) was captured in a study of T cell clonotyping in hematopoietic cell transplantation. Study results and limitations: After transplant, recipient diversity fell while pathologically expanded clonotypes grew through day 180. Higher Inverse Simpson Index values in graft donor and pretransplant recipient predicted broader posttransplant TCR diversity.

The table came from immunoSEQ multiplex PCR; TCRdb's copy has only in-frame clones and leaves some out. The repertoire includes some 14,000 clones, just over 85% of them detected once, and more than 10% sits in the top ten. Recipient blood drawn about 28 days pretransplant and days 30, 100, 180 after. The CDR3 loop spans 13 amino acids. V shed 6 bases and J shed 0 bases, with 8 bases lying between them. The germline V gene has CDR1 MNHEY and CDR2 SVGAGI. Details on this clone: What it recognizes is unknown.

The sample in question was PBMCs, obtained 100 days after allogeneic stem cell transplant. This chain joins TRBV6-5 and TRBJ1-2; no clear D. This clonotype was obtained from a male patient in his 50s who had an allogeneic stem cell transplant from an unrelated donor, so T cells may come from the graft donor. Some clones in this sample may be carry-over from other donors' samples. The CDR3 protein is CASSPTANYGYTF. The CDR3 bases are TGTGCCAGCAGCCCTACAGCTAACTATGGCTACACCTTC.